This T cell receptor (beta chain) emerged from a study of blood T cell repertoires in COVID-19 (dated by TCRdb to about 2020). Background on the whole study: The collaborator samples originated in the United States, Italy and Spain and spanned the acute and convalescent phases of COVID-19. The material from the prospective study consisted of cDNA or gDNA derived from T cells, B-cell-depleted T cells, or PBMCs. The dataset comprised deeply sampled blood TCRbeta repertoires from subjects exposed to, actively infected with, or recovered from COVID-19. The repertoires were released in a freely available public database intended as a resource for research on the immune response to SARS-CoV-2. The samples were drawn from two sources: the first 160 participants of the ongoing ImmuneRACE study, and 1,200 or so subjects contributed by 6 global collaborators. Sample metadata almost always included a de-identified subject ID, COVID-19 status, age in years and sex. Where HLA class I and class II types were available, the types were taken from metadata supplied by the sample provider, not from assay-based typing. The full study reports these points: The quantity of clinical and demographic metadata differed by source and by participant and was supplied without curation.

The germline V gene gives CDR1 as SGDLS and CDR2 as YYNGEE. At the junction V is shortened by 1 base and J by 4 bases; bases outside the gene matches: 4. The CDR3 holds 16 amino acids from the cysteine to the phenylalanine. Only the CDR3 DNA is retained, 48 bases long and in frame from the first base. TCRbeta CDR3 regions were amplified from genomic DNA using the immunoSEQ Assay, a bias-controlled multiplex PCR. Regarding the original processing steps: The number of nucleated cells in each sample was estimated from the amplification of reference gene primers within the assay. Sequence reads were collapsed and filtered to measure the absolute abundance of every unique TCRbeta CDR3 rearrangement. Productive Simpson clonality was computed per sample as the square root of Simpson's diversity index over productive rearrangements. TCRdb retrieved this table from immuneACCESS and kept in-frame rearrangements only. Not all clones are present; in checked studies, unresolved V genes account for under half, and no reason is known for the remainder. The V and J calls and clone size are taken from that table; D and trimming were inferred from the DNA. For this sample there are 400,000 to 550,000 clones; about 89% appear just once. More than 4% of the sample belongs to the ten largest clones.

Turning to this clone: The target of this receptor is not known. No base quality values were provided; no much bigger clone lies one nucleotide off.

Collaborating institutions collected whole blood in K2EDTA tubes following their own protocols. For TCRbeta analysis, collaborators shipped samples as frozen whole blood, isolated PBMCs, or DNA extracted from either of those sample types. The sample taken for sequencing was peripheral blood. The V and J genes are TRBV9 and TRBJ2-2; 10 bases in the middle match TRBD1. The origin of this receptor is a woman younger than 45 with acute or convalescent COVID-19. The DNA sequence is TGTGCCAGCAGCGTATCCAGGACAGGGGGCACCGGGGAGCTGTTTTTT. The encoded protein is CASSVSRTGGTGELFF. Supplemented by the reference TRBV9 and TRBJ2-2 proteins around the CDR3, the complete variable domain is DSGVTQTPKHLITATGQRVTLRCSPRSGDLSVYWYQQSLDQGLQFLIQYYNGEERAKGNILERFSAQQFPDLHSELNLSSLELGDSALYFCASSVSRTGGTGELFFGEGSRLTVL.